This T cell receptor beta chain was documented in a study of cytomegalovirus exposure and HLA in healthy donors. Study-wide points: TCR beta V segments were, for the most part, productive about 87% or about 30% of the time in an earlier analysis. An apparent linkage of common viral pathogens to several of the most significant clusters emerged in a later analysis. Cytomegalovirus association was listed for around 180 TCR beta chains.

Germline V CDR1 and CDR2: SGHVS, FQNEAQ. This CDR3 has 16 residues. V gave up 2 bases and J gave up 7 bases, with 20 bases separating them. PCR involved 60 Vbeta and 13 Jbeta primers. Measured with immunoSEQ multiplex PCR; TCRdb has only the in-frame clones, and not every one. The sample carries 100,000 to 150,000 clones, about 81% recorded once. A remark on this clone: What it binds is not known.

The sequence was obtained from a woman aged 25 to 45 in good health and CMV-seronegative. The chain has TRBV7-8 and TRBJ1-1; D possibly corresponds to TRBD1 (5 bases). The sequencing input was PBMCs. CDR3 sequence (DNA): TGTGCCAGCAGCTTATTTTACCCAGGGTTGGACATTGAAGCTTTCTTT. It is translated as CASSLFYPGLDIEAFF.